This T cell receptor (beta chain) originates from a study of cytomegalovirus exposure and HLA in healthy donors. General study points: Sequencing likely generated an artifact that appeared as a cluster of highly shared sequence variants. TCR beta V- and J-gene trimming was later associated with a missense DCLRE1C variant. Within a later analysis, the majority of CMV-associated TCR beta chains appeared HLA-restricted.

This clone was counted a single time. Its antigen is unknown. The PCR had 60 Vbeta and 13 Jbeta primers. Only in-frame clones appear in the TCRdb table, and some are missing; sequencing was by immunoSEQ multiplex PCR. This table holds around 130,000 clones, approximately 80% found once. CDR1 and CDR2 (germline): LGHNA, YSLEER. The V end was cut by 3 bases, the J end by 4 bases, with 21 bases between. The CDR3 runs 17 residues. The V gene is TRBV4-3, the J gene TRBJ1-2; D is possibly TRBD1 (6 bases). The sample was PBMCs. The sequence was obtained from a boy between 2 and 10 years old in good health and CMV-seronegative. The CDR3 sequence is CASSHPQGGGRGYGYTF. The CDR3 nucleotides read TGCGCCAGCAGCCATCCACAAGGGGGGGGCCGGGGCTATGGCTACACCTTC.